A selection of T cell receptor beta chains follows, all from one sample in a study of T cells in narcolepsy. Repertoires were generated with immunoSEQ multiplex PCR, while TCRdb's copy carries only in-frame clones and drops some. The repertoire includes about 40,000 clones, around 89% of them detected once, and more than 0.9% sits in the top ten. The sequenced sample was CD45RA- memory CD4+ T cells from PBMCs. The receptors derive from a human donor with narcolepsy. The CDR3 runs from the conserved cysteine through the conserved F or W. Fields, in order: V gene, J gene, D gene, clone size, CDR3 length, CDR3 protein, CDR3 DNA. The D gene is left open where the match is weak. Only part of the rows carry a size: once, few, many, or a class if the clone is expanded.

v_gene: TRBV7-2; j_gene: TRBJ1-4; d_gene: -; abundance: once; len: 16; CDR3aa: CASSLVLRSPNEKLFF; CDR3nt: TGTGCCAGCAGCTTAGTCTTAAGGAGTCCTAATGAAAAACTGTTTTTT
v_gene: TRBV18; j_gene: TRBJ1-2; d_gene: TRBD1; abundance: -; len: 14; CDR3aa: CASSPGQGEYGYTF; CDR3nt: TGTGCCAGCTCACCGGGACAGGGGGAGTATGGCTACACCTTC
v_gene: TRBV9; j_gene: TRBJ1-3; d_gene: -; abundance: -; len: 17; CDR3aa: CASSVAGGATLGNTIYF; CDR3nt: TGTGCCAGCAGCGTAGCTGGGGGGGCAACGTTAGGAAACACCATATATTTT
v_gene: TRBV4-1; j_gene: TRBJ2-7; d_gene: -; abundance: -; len: 16; CDR3aa: CASSHLTTVDYHEQYF; CDR3nt: TGCGCCAGCAGCCATCTGACGACAGTGGACTATCACGAGCAGTACTTC
v_gene: TRBV25-1; j_gene: TRBJ2-7; d_gene: -; abundance: -; len: 14; CDR3aa: CASSERDTSYEQYF; CDR3nt: TGTGCCAGCAGTGAAAGGGACACTTCCTACGAGCAGTACTTC
v_gene: TRBV7-2; j_gene: TRBJ2-7; d_gene: -; abundance: -; len: 15; CDR3aa: CASSLAQTVSYEQYF; CDR3nt: TGTGCCAGCAGCTTAGCGCAGACAGTCTCCTACGAGCAGTACTTC
v_gene: TRBV2; j_gene: TRBJ2-7; d_gene: -; abundance: -; len: 13; CDR3aa: CASSDAATYEQYF; CDR3nt: TGTGCCAGCAGTGATGCGGCAACCTACGAGCAGTACTTC
v_gene: TRBV12-2; j_gene: TRBJ2-7; d_gene: -; abundance: -; len: 12; CDR3aa: CASRLAKREDGF; CDR3nt: TGTGCAAGTCGCTTAGCGAAGCGGGAGGACGGATTC
v_gene: TRBV7-2; j_gene: TRBJ2-7; d_gene: -; abundance: once; len: 14; CDR3aa: CASSLGRGTYEQYF; CDR3nt: TGTGCCAGCAGCCTGGGGCGGGGTACCTACGAGCAGTACTTC
v_gene: TRBV6-6; j_gene: TRBJ1-2; d_gene: -; abundance: -; len: 14; CDR3aa: CASSSTGANYGYTF; CDR3nt: TGTGCCAGCAGTTCGACGGGAGCTAACTATGGCTACACCTTC
v_gene: TRBV7-9; j_gene: TRBJ2-3; d_gene: TRBD1; abundance: -; len: 15; CDR3aa: CASSRTGGRTDTQYF; CDR3nt: TGTGCCAGCAGCCGTACAGGGGGTCGGACAGATACGCAGTATTTT
v_gene: TRBV19; j_gene: TRBJ2-3; d_gene: -; abundance: -; len: 16; CDR3aa: CASSIIRMTRADTQYF; CDR3nt: TGTGCCAGTAGTATAATTCGGATGACTAGGGCAGATACGCAGTATTTT
v_gene: TRBV7-9; j_gene: TRBJ2-4; d_gene: TRBD2; abundance: -; len: 14; CDR3aa: CASSLRLAGAQGDF; CDR3nt: TGTGCCAGCAGCTTGAGGCTAGCGGGAGCACAAGGGGACTTC
v_gene: TRBV5-1; j_gene: TRBJ2-5; d_gene: -; abundance: once; len: 15; CDR3aa: CASSLGGGNGGTQYF; CDR3nt: TGCGCCAGCAGCTTAGGAGGGGGGAACGGAGGGACCCAGTACTTC
v_gene: TRBV11-3; j_gene: TRBJ2-3; d_gene: -; abundance: -; len: 19; CDR3aa: CASSLWSRDFYPITDTQYF; CDR3nt: TGTGCCAGCAGCTTATGGTCCCGGGACTTCTACCCAATCACAGATACGCAGTATTTT
v_gene: TRBV5-6; j_gene: TRBJ2-5; d_gene: -; abundance: -; len: 13; CDR3aa: CASRLKGQETQYF; CDR3nt: TGTGCCAGCAGGTTGAAGGGACAAGAGACCCAGTACTTC
v_gene: TRBV6-5; j_gene: TRBJ1-2; d_gene: -; abundance: -; len: 15; CDR3aa: CASRDLGQEGYGYTF; CDR3nt: TGTGCCAGCAGGGACCTCGGACAAGAAGGCTATGGCTACACCTTC
v_gene: TRBV5-1; j_gene: TRBJ1-4; d_gene: -; abundance: -; len: 14; CDR3aa: CASTPGAINEKLFF; CDR3nt: TGCGCCAGCACCCCTGGCGCTATTAATGAAAAACTGTTTTTT
v_gene: TRBV7-9; j_gene: TRBJ1-2; d_gene: -; abundance: -; len: 17; CDR3aa: CASSLKGKLRCYYGYTF; CDR3nt: TGTGCCAGCAGCTTAAAGGGTAAGCTACGGTGCTACTATGGCTACACCTTC
v_gene: TRBV5-5; j_gene: TRBJ2-1; d_gene: -; abundance: once; len: 17; CDR3aa: CASSLVGTARAFDEQFF; CDR3nt: TGTGCCAGCAGCTTGGTAGGGACGGCCCGGGCCTTCGATGAGCAGTTCTTC
v_gene: TRBV6-1; j_gene: TRBJ2-5; d_gene: -; abundance: -; len: 13; CDR3aa: CAARGQARETQYF; CDR3nt: TGTGCCGCGAGGGGTCAAGCTCGGGAGACCCAGTACTTC
v_gene: TRBV19; j_gene: TRBJ1-1; d_gene: -; abundance: -; len: 14; CDR3aa: CASIADPTNTEAFF; CDR3nt: TGTGCCAGTATCGCCGACCCTACGAACACTGAAGCTTTCTTT
v_gene: TRBV6-5; j_gene: TRBJ2-7; d_gene: -; abundance: -; len: 14; CDR3aa: CASSYSQSPYEQYF; CDR3nt: TGTGCCAGCAGTTACTCGCAGTCCCCCTACGAGCAGTACTTC
v_gene: TRBV7-9; j_gene: TRBJ2-5; d_gene: -; abundance: -; len: 14; CDR3aa: CASSRDRPQETQYF; CDR3nt: TGTGCCAGCAGCCGTGACAGGCCCCAAGAGACCCAGTACTTC
v_gene: TRBV18; j_gene: TRBJ2-6; d_gene: TRBD2; abundance: -; len: 16; CDR3aa: CASSLSGGAGANVLTF; CDR3nt: TGTGCCAGCTCACTATCCGGGGGGGCTGGGGCCAACGTCCTGACTTTC
v_gene: TRBV30; j_gene: TRBJ1-4; d_gene: -; abundance: once; len: 14; CDR3aa: CAWSVRGDNEKLFF; CDR3nt: TGTGCCTGGAGTGTACGGGGAGATAATGAAAAACTGTTTTTT
v_gene: TRBV5-4; j_gene: TRBJ2-5; d_gene: TRBD2; abundance: -; len: 17; CDR3aa: CASSLNGRGVGFETQYF; CDR3nt: TGTGCCAGCAGCTTAAACGGCCGGGGGGTCGGATTTGAGACCCAGTACTTC
v_gene: TRBV7-2; j_gene: TRBJ2-3; d_gene: -; abundance: -; len: 15; CDR3aa: CASSLAGGAPDTQYF; CDR3nt: TGTGCCAGCAGCTTAGCGGGGGGGGCCCCAGATACGCAGTATTTT
v_gene: TRBV18; j_gene: TRBJ1-1; d_gene: -; abundance: once; len: 15; CDR3aa: CASSPRSNMNTEAFF; CDR3nt: TGTGCCAGCTCACCAAGGTCAAATATGAACACTGAAGCTTTCTTT
v_gene: TRBV4-1; j_gene: TRBJ1-3; d_gene: -; abundance: once; len: 17; CDR3aa: CASSQDGAGANRATIYF; CDR3nt: TGCGCCAGCAGCCAAGATGGCGCGGGGGCGAATCGAGCCACCATATATTTT
v_gene: TRBV6-1; j_gene: TRBJ1-1; d_gene: -; abundance: once; len: 13; CDR3aa: CASSDSLGTEAFF; CDR3nt: TGTGCCAGCAGTGACTCCTTGGGGACTGAAGCTTTCTTT
v_gene: TRBV12-5; j_gene: TRBJ2-3; d_gene: -; abundance: few; len: 15; CDR3aa: CASVPREKGTDTQYF; CDR3nt: TGTGCTAGTGTTCCCCGGGAAAAAGGGACAGATACGCAGTATTTT
v_gene: TRBV14; j_gene: TRBJ2-7; d_gene: -; abundance: -; len: 16; CDR3aa: CASSQVGQGSFYEQYF; CDR3nt: TGTGCCAGCAGCCAAGTGGGGCAGGGGTCGTTCTACGAGCAGTACTTC
v_gene: TRBV10-3; j_gene: TRBJ1-5; d_gene: -; abundance: -; len: 15; CDR3aa: CAISESLVLHQPQHF; CDR3nt: TGTGCCATCAGTGAGTCTTTGGTCCTTCATCAGCCCCAGCATTTT
v_gene: TRBV9; j_gene: TRBJ2-3; d_gene: TRBD2; abundance: -; len: 15; CDR3aa: CASSVAAGSTDTQYF; CDR3nt: TGTGCCAGCAGCGTAGCAGCGGGGTCCACAGATACGCAGTATTTT
v_gene: TRBV27; j_gene: TRBJ2-1; d_gene: -; abundance: -; len: 12; CDR3aa: CASTFGGQKPVF; CDR3nt: TGTGCCAGCACGTTCGGGGGGCAGAAGCCGGTCTTC
v_gene: TRBV6-5; j_gene: TRBJ2-5; d_gene: TRBD1; abundance: few; len: 13; CDR3aa: CASSQGVGETQYF; CDR3nt: TGTGCCAGCAGTCAGGGGGTTGGAGAGACCCAGTACTTC